This passage covers 18 T cell receptor beta chains from one sample sequenced in a study of cytomegalovirus exposure and HLA in healthy donors (dated by TCRdb to 2016 to 2017). Library prep was done by the immunoSEQ multiplex PCR assay. A mixture of 60 forward primers for TCR Vbeta segments and 13 reverse primers for TCR Jbeta segments was used in the multiplex PCR. TCRdb obtained this table from immuneACCESS and retained in-frame rearrangements with V and J assigned. These tables miss some clones; where compared with another copy, unresolved V genes account for less than half of the shortfall, and the remainder is unexplained. In all, the sample holds around 180,000 clones, and more than 75% of those were seen once. The ten largest clones take up 1.5% to 2% of the sample. Sequenced: PBMCs. The origin of the receptors is a woman aged 18-29 years in good health and CMV-seronegative.

The table lists this clone with a count of one. The chain carries TRBV6-1 and TRBJ2-7, with 9 positions matching TRBD1. V shed 7 bases, J shed 5 bases, and the junction held 9 bases outside the gene matches. The germline V gene has CDR1 MNHNS and CDR2 SASEGT. The CDR3 is made up of 14 amino acids. CDR3: CASTGTGIDHEQYF. DNA for the CDR3: TGTGCCAGCACTGGGACAGGGATAGACCACGAGCAGTACTTC.

This chain links TRBV9 with TRBJ1-1; TRBD1 matches at 7 bases. The CDR3 runs 14 residues. CDR1 SGDLS and CDR2 YYNGEE come from the germline V gene. V shed 3 bases and J 0 bases; nucleotides not matched to a gene: 2. CDR3 in DNA: TGTGCCAGCAGCGCGACAGGGTTGAACACTGAAGCTTTCTTT. Translation: CASSATGLNTEAFF. The full variable domain, with the rest looked up from reference TRBV9 and TRBJ1-1, is DSGVTQTPKHLITATGQRVTLRCSPRSGDLSVYWYQQSLDQGLQFLIQYYNGEERAKGNILERFSAQQFPDLHSELNLSSLELGDSALYFCASSATGLNTEAFFGQGTRLTVV.

This chain uses TRBV4-1 with TRBJ1-1; D is unclear. Trimming removed 4 bases from V and 3 bases from J, with 15 bases in between. Germline lookup yields CDR1 MGHRA and CDR2 YSYEKL. This CDR3 comprises 15 residues. This CDR3 reads CASSPQRVLDTEAFF. The DNA for the CDR3 is TGCGCCAGCAGCCCCCAGAGGGTCCTGGACACTGAAGCTTTCTTT.

This chain links TRBV7-6 with TRBJ2-3, with 8 bases matching TRBD1. Germline CDR1 and CDR2: SGHVS and FNYEAQ. Losses at the gene ends were 5 bases for V and 1 base for J; bases not matched to a gene: 8. The CDR3 is 16 residues long. CDR3 region: CASSTPTGERTDTQYF. CDR3 in DNA: TGTGCCAGCAGCACTCCGACAGGGGAACGCACAGATACGCAGTATTTT.

The V call is TRBV2, the J call TRBJ1-4, with TRBD1 identical over 7 bases. Germline V CDR1 and CDR2: SNHLY, FYNNEI. The CDR3 spans 13 residues. V was clipped by 8 bases and J by 10 bases; unmatched bases: 10. The CDR3 is CASLLQGLGKLFF. CDR3 bases: TGTGCCAGCCTTCTACAGGGGCTGGGAAAACTGTTTTTT.

The chain couples TRBV5-6 to TRBJ2-4; TRBD1 is a possible D gene (5 bases). Germline CDR1 reads SGHDT; CDR2 reads YYEEEE. The germline V and J ends were trimmed by 4 bases and 0 bases, with 23 bases remaining between them. This CDR3 is built from 19 residues. The CDR3 loop reads CASSSSRAGIGLAKNIQYF. CDR3 in DNA: TGTGCCAGCAGCAGCTCCCGGGCAGGGATTGGTCTAGCCAAAAACATTCAGTACTTC. Drawing the rest from reference TRBV5-6 and TRBJ2-4, the complete variable domain is DAGVTQSPTHLIKTRGQQVTLRCSPKSGHDTVSWYQQALGQGPQFIFQYYEEEERQRGNFPDRFSGHQFPNYSSELNVNALLLGDSALYLCASSSSRAGIGLAKNIQYFGAGTRLSVL.

This chain links TRBV28 with TRBJ2-1; 9 nucleotides line up with TRBD1. This CDR3 has 15 residues. The germline CDR1 and CDR2 sequences are MDHEN and SYDVKM. The J segment lost 5 bases and the V segment lost 2 bases, leaving 4 bases of the junction unmatched. DNA of the CDR3: TGTGCCAGCAGTTTAGGGACAGGGTATAACAATGAGCAGTTCTTC. This sequence encodes CASSLGTGYNNEQFF. The entire variable domain, with the rest obtained from reference TRBV28 and TRBJ2-1, is as follows: DVKVTQSSRYLVKRTGEKVFLECVQDMDHENMFWYRQDPGLGLRLIYFSYDVKMKEKGDIPEGYSVSREKKERFSLILESASTNQTSMYLCASSLGTGYNNEQFFGPGTRLTVL.

On this clone itself: Sequence at one end of the junction differs from germline and may be a read error. This sequence joins TRBV5-1 and TRBJ1-1; 10 nucleotides agree with TRBD1. CDR1 and CDR2 from the germline V gene are SGHRS and YFSETQ. The length of the CDR3 is 15 residues. The CDR3 sequence is CASSLDRGMKTEAFF. The CDR3 nucleotides are TGCGCCAGCAGCCTGGACAGGGGGATGAAGACTGAAGCTTTCTTT. Full variable domain (outside the CDR3, taken from reference TRBV5-1 and TRBJ1-1): KAGVTQTPRYLIKTRGQQVTLSCSPISGHRSVSWYQQTPGQGLQFLFEYFSETQRNKGNFPGRFSGRQFSNSRSEMNVSTLELGDSALYLCASSLDRGMKTEAFFGQGTRLTVV.

CDR3 amino acids: CASSFLAGVRETQYF. CDR3 DNA sequence: TGTGCCAGCAGCTTCCTAGCGGGGGTACGAGAGACCCAGTACTTC. The chain has TRBV5-4 and TRBJ2-5; 10 bases line up with TRBD2. The V gene's germline CDR1 is SGHNT and CDR2 YYREEE (reference sequence). The CDR3 totals 15 residues. Unmatched junction bases numbered 5, after V lost 2 bases and J lost 4 bases.

This sequence joins TRBV10-3 and TRBJ2-1, with TRBD2 identical over 11 bases. The germline V gene encodes CDR1 ENHRY and CDR2 SYGVKD. The CDR3 covers 16 residues. V lost 4 bases and J lost 9; bases outside the gene matches: 11. CDR3 protein: CAISGPPGLAEREQFF. The CDR3 DNA is TGTGCCATCAGTGGCCCCCCGGGACTAGCGGAGCGTGAGCAGTTCTTC.

The chain combines TRBV28 with TRBJ1-5, with TRBD1 matching over 8 bases. Germline values: CDR1 MDHEN, CDR2 SYDVKM. The CDR3 has 15 residues. Trimming at V came to 6 bases and at J to 5 bases, leaving 9 bases not matched to a gene. The CDR3 coding sequence is TGTGCCAGCAGCCCCGGAACAGGGGGTTATCAGCCCCAGCATTTT. Encoded protein: CASSPGTGGYQPQHF.

The chain links TRBV6-1 to TRBJ2-5; 9 positions match TRBD1. The V gene end was trimmed by 6 bases and the J gene end by 2 bases; junction bases not matched to a gene: 4. Germline CDR1 reads MNHNS; CDR2 reads SASEGT. The CDR3 is 14 amino acids. This CDR3 reads CASRDRGLQETQYF. Written as DNA, the CDR3 is TGTGCCAGCAGGGACAGGGGTCTTCAAGAGACCCAGTACTTC.

The chain couples TRBV7-6 to TRBJ2-1, with D possibly being TRBD2 (6 bases). Germline lookup yields CDR1 SGHVS and CDR2 FNYEAQ. This CDR3 is built from 12 residues. Deletions cut 0 bases from V and 9 bases from J, with 6 bases between. The CDR3 nucleotides read TGTGCCAGCAGCTTAGCGGGGGGTGAGCAGTTCTTC. Translation: CASSLAGGEQFF.

This chain joins TRBV30 and TRBJ2-3, with 8 bases aligning to TRBD2. The V gene's germline CDR1 is GTSNPN and CDR2 SVGIG (reference sequence). The trim removed 0 bases at V and 2 bases at J, leaving 7 bases unmatched. This CDR3 has 16 residues. As DNA, the CDR3 is TGTGCCTGGAGTGTACGTGGCGGGGGGCCCACAGATACGCAGTATTTT. Translation: CAWSVRGGGPTDTQYF. Complete variable domain (other parts from reference TRBV30 and TRBJ2-3): SQTIHQWPATLVQPVGSPLSLECTVEGTSNPNLYWYRQAAGRGLQLLFYSVGIGQISSEVPQNLSASRPQDRQFILSSKKLLLSDSGFYLCAWSVRGGGPTDTQYFGPGTRLTVL.

The chain joins TRBV7-9 to TRBJ1-2; D is ambiguous. The CDR3 totals 12 residues. The V end lost 5 bases, the J end lost 7 bases, and 11 bases lay between the germline ends. Germline V gene lookup returns CDR1 SEHNR and CDR2 FQNEAQ (reference sequence). CDR3 sequence (DNA): TGTGCCAGCAGCCCGCAGGCTGGTGGCTACACCTTC. Its protein product is CASSPQAGGYTF.

This chain uses TRBV6-5 with TRBJ1-5, with 8 bases lining up with TRBD1. Losses at the gene ends were 6 bases for V and 1 base for J; bases not matched to a gene: 2. The CDR3 sequence is 14 residues long. The V gene's germline CDR1 is MNHEY and CDR2 SVGAGI. The CDR3 coding sequence is TGTGCCAGCAGGGACAGGGCGAGCAATCAGCCCCAGCATTTT. This codes for CASRDRASNQPQHF.

The rearrangement links TRBV5-1 to TRBJ1-2; D is perhaps TRBD1 (5 bases). Between the trimmed V and J ends, which lost 4 bases and 3 bases, there was a span of 19 bases. The germline CDR1 and CDR2 sequences are SGHRS and YFSETQ. This CDR3 is built from 16 residues. The CDR3 is CASSALGQTNDYGYTF. CDR3 DNA: TGCGCCAGCAGCGCTTTGGGGCAGACCAACGACTATGGCTACACCTTC.

This chain connects TRBV19 to TRBJ2-7; D possibly corresponds to TRBD1 (6 bases). CDR3 size: 14 residues. Trimming removed 3 bases at V and 1 base at J, with 10 bases between. The V gene's germline CDR1 is LNHDA and CDR2 SQIVND (reference sequence). CDR3 bases: TGTGCCAGTAGTATCTCAGGGGAGTCCTACGAGCAGTACTTC. Its protein is CASSISGESYEQYF.